The 14 T cell receptor beta chains in this list originate from one sample, sequenced in a study of CD8 T cells in Susac syndrome. RNA was extracted with the RNeasy kit, and a quantity of about 0.45 to 1 ug was reverse transcribed using random hexamers. Using its own MiXCR run on the immunoSEQ multiplex PCR reads, TCRdb lists one record per CDR3 protein. The table lists about 280,000 distinct CDR3 sequences, roughly 81% of them singletons. The sample taken for sequencing was CD8+ T cells from PBMCs. Receptors were obtained from a human donor with multiple sclerosis.

The chain employs TRBV20-1 and TRBJ2-2; unclear D gene. The CDR3 contains 15 residues. V was clipped by 0 bases and J by 2 bases, with 10 bases between them. The germline V gene has CDR1 DFQATT and CDR2 SNEGSKA (reference sequence). CDR3 bases: TGCAGTGCTAGAGAGCGGATTAGAAACACCGGGGAGCTGTTTTTT. Amino acid sequence: CSARERIRNTGELFF.

The chain uses TRBV19 and TRBJ1-5; D unclear. Trimming cost V 1 base and J 16 bases, with 17 bases left between them. Germline-derived CDR1 and CDR2 are LNHDA and SQIVND (reference sequence). The CDR3 has 13 residues. CDR3 in amino acids: CASSIAPGVFQHF. The CDR3 DNA follows: TGTGCCAGTAGTATAGCCCCCGGGGTTTTTCAACATTTT.

The CDR3 bases are TGTGCCGGGGGACCGGGACCAGTGACCAATGAGCAGTTCTTC. Translated: CAGGPGPVTNEQFF. The chain links TRBV9 to TRBJ2-1; D could derive from TRBD1 or TRBD2 (5 bases each). The V gene lost 10 bases and the J gene lost 6 bases, with 20 bases spanning the gap. The CDR3 is made up of 14 amino acids. CDR1 and CDR2 (germline): SGDLS, YYNGEE.

The chain has TRBV28 and TRBJ2-5; 7 nucleotides match TRBD1. In germline, CDR1 is MDHEN, CDR2 SYDVKM. The CDR3 sequence is 15 residues long. Germline trimming cut 5 bases from V and 3 bases from J; bases unmatched to any gene: 9. The CDR3 DNA reads TGTGCCAGCAGTCCCTTTAAAGACAGGGAAGAGACCCAGTACTTC. It yields the protein CASSPFKDREETQYF.

The gene calls are TRBV28 and TRBJ1-4; D may be TRBD1 (5 bases). Germline CDR1 MDHEN, CDR2 SYDVKM. V was shortened by 2 bases and J by 8 bases, with 12 bases between the two germline ends. The CDR3 is 14 amino acids. CDR3 residues: CASSLAGSREKLFF. The CDR3 DNA reads TGTGCCAGCAGTTTAGCAGGGAGTAGGGAAAAACTGTTTTTT.

The chain uses TRBV20-1 and TRBJ1-4; D gene ambiguous. The CDR3 length is 14 residues. Germline V CDR1 and CDR2: DFQATT, SNEGSKA (reference sequence). V was trimmed by 3 bases and J by 4 bases, leaving 12 bases between them. DNA of the CDR3: TGCAGTGCTAGGATTCAAGGTCGTAATGAAAAACTGTTTTTT. Its translation: CSARIQGRNEKLFF.

The V call is TRBV10-3, the J call TRBJ2-3; 11 bases agree with TRBD2. The CDR3 is 17 amino acids. Germline loops: CDR1 ENHRY, CDR2 SYGVKD. Trimming removed 3 bases from V and 5 bases from J; junction bases left unmatched: 10. The CDR3 here is CAISDPTSGIYEDTQYF. DNA for the CDR3: TGTGCCATCAGTGATCCGACTAGCGGGATATATGAAGATACGCAGTATTTT.

This chain joins TRBV12-3 or TRBV12-4 and TRBJ1-2, with unresolved D. This CDR3 has 15 residues. V shed 2 bases and J shed 0 bases, with 10 bases lying between them. In nucleotides, the CDR3 is TGTGCCAGCAGTTTACCTCGGCCGGCTAACTATGGCTACACCTTC. Encoded protein: CASSLPRPANYGYTF.

The chain couples TRBV28 to TRBJ2-1; 7 bases are a match to TRBD1. Trimming cost V 1 base and J 16 bases; bases outside gene matches: 13. This CDR3 has 14 residues. Per germline, CDR1 MDHEN and CDR2 SYDVKM. CDR3 in amino acids: CASSLFLGQPLSFF. In nucleotides, the CDR3 is TGTGCCAGCAGTTTATTCCTGGGACAGCCCTTGAGTTTCTTC.

V usage is TRBV20-1 and J usage is TRBJ2-7, with 14 bases matching TRBD2. Losses at the gene ends were 3 bases for V and 6 bases for J; bases not matched to a gene: 22. The CDR3 loop spans 20 amino acids. The V gene's germline CDR1 is DFQATT and CDR2 SNEGSKA (reference sequence). The CDR3 region has the DNA TGCAGTGCTAGGGATATGGGACTAGCGGGAGATCTGGTTCGGTACGGCGAGCAGTACTTC. Protein sequence: CSARDMGLAGDLVRYGEQYF.

This chain joins TRBV27 and TRBJ2-7, with 8 bases that match TRBD1. The germline V gene has CDR1 MNHEY and CDR2 SMNVEV (reference sequence). V gave up 8 bases and J gave up 5 bases; unmatched junction bases: 11. The CDR3 is made up of 14 amino acids. CDR3 DNA: TGTGCCAGCGGCAAAGACAGGGGATTACACGAGCAGTACTTC. Protein sequence: CASGKDRGLHEQYF.

The chain uses TRBV2 and TRBJ2-3, with 7 bases fitting TRBD1. Germline CDR1 and CDR2: SNHLY and FYNNEI. The trim removed 4 bases at V and 3 bases at J, leaving 10 bases unmatched. This CDR3 contains 16 residues. DNA of the CDR3: TGTGCCAGCAGTGTGGGTACAGGGGATCTAACAGATACGCAGTATTTT. Its protein product is CASSVGTGDLTDTQYF.

The chain employs TRBV27 and TRBJ2-5; no definite D call. This CDR3 contains 14 residues. Germline V gene data show CDR1 as MNHEY and CDR2 as SMNVEV (reference sequence). V lost 2 bases to trimming and J lost 1 base, with 8 bases between them. CDR3 sequence: CASSLRRTQETQYF. The DNA for the CDR3 is TGTGCCAGCAGTTTAAGGCGGACCCAAGAGACCCAGTACTTC.

The CDR3 loop is CSATGRVMVNEQFF. The CDR3 nucleotides are TGCAGTGCTACGGGGCGGGTGATGGTGAATGAGCAGTTCTTC. This chain uses TRBV20-1 with TRBJ2-1; D might be TRBD1 or TRBD2, each matching 5 bases. V was trimmed by 4 bases and J by 7 bases, leaving 17 bases between them. The germline V gene has CDR1 DFQATT and CDR2 SNEGSKA (reference sequence). The CDR3 extends over 14 amino acids.